The 8 T cell receptor beta chains listed next were all sequenced from one sample in a study of vaccination effects on CD4 cells after COVID-19. Before any sequencing was done, the ViraFEST assay used viral peptide pools to expand antigen-specific CD4+ T cells. With approximately 10 days of culture completed, CD4+ T cells were isolated. Vaccinated recipients, who were negative for nucleocapsid antibodies, had no history of SARS-CoV-2 infection. Data came from immunoSEQ multiplex PCR; TCRdb stores just in-frame clones and leaves some out. The sample yields approximately 74,000 clones, about four fifths seen once. These receptors' targets are unknown. The sequencing used CD4+ T cells from PBMCs cultured with HCoV-NL63 spike peptides, collected before COVID-19 vaccination. Every receptor here comes from a human donor who received a COVID-19 vaccine.

The chain joins TRBV6-6 to TRBJ1-2; D is possibly TRBD1 (6 bases). Trimming cost V 7 bases and J 8 bases, with 20 bases left between them. The CDR3 covers 14 residues. CDR1 MNHNY and CDR2 SVGAGI come from the germline V gene (reference sequence). This CDR3 is CASKTGNEGIGYTF. The CDR3 bases are TGTGCCAGCAAAACAGGGAATGAAGGCATCGGCTACACCTTC.

The gene calls are TRBV19 and TRBJ1-1; D not resolved. Looked up from germline, CDR1 is LNHDA and CDR2 is SQIVND (reference sequence). The CDR3 consists of 12 residues. Trimming removed 6 bases from V and 2 bases from J, with 7 bases in between. The CDR3, as DNA: TGTGCCAGTAGAGACGGCAACACTGAAGCTTTCTTT. Its protein product is CASRDGNTEAFF.

This clone was found a few times. This rearrangement joins TRBV3-1 (or the pseudogene TRBV3-2) to TRBJ1-2; 9 nucleotides align to TRBD1. The germline gives CDR1 LGHDT, CDR2 YNNKEL (reference sequence). The junction had 7 bases not matched to a gene; V was cut back by 4 bases and J by 4 bases. The length of the CDR3 is 15 residues. The CDR3 sequence is CASSPPGGQGYGYTF. CDR3 nucleotide sequence: TGTGCCAGCAGCCCACCCGGGGGACAGGGCTATGGCTACACCTTC.

The chain carries TRBV5-1 and TRBJ2-3; D is unclear. Germline values: CDR1 SGHRS, CDR2 YFSETQ. Trimming pared 2 bases from V and 1 base from J, leaving 8 bases between. The CDR3 spans 14 residues. CDR3 residues: CASSFGLGTDTQYF. CDR3 in DNA: TGCGCCAGCAGCTTTGGCCTAGGCACAGATACGCAGTATTTT.

V is TRBV18 and J is TRBJ1-2, with a possible D match to TRBD1 (5 bases). With 6 bases removed from V and 8 bases from J, the gap between germline ends came to 22 bases. This CDR3 is 15 amino acids long. Germline CDR1 is KGHSH and CDR2 is LQKENI. CDR3 region: CASSPNLPGAEGYTF. Written as DNA, the CDR3 is TGTGCCAGCTCGCCTAACCTCCCTGGGGCGGAGGGCTACACCTTC. Filled out from reference TRBV18 and TRBJ1-2, the complete variable domain reads NAGVMQNPRHLVRRRGQEARLRCSPMKGHSHVYWYRQLPEEGLKFMVYLQKENIIDESGMPKERFSAEFPKEGPSILRIQQVVRGDSAAYFCASSPNLPGAEGYTFGSGTRLTVV.

This chain uses TRBV5-1 with TRBJ2-3, with TRBD1 as a possible D gene (5 bases). The germline gives CDR1 SGHRS, CDR2 YFSETQ. CDR3 length equals 13 residues. With 4 bases removed from V and 3 bases from J, the gap between germline ends came to 9 bases. The CDR3 loop is CASSPRETDTQYF. The CDR3, as DNA: TGCGCCAGCAGCCCCAGGGAAACAGATACGCAGTATTTT.

This chain uses TRBV30 with TRBJ2-5; D is undetermined. The CDR3 is 12 residues long. The germline V and J ends were trimmed by 2 bases and 5 bases, with 9 bases remaining between them. Germline values: CDR1 GTSNPN, CDR2 SVGIG (reference sequence). Here the CDR3 reads CAWSSGMETQYF. The CDR3 DNA follows: TGTGCCTGGAGTTCTGGGATGGAGACCCAGTACTTC.

The rearrangement joins TRBV5-1 to TRBJ2-2, with unresolved D. The CDR3 consists of 13 residues. V lost 8 bases, J lost 6 bases, and 14 bases lay in between. The V gene's germline CDR1 is SGHRS and CDR2 YFSETQ. CDR3: CASGPGVSGELFF. The CDR3 region has the DNA TGCGCCAGTGGACCCGGTGTTTCCGGGGAGCTGTTTTTT.